The 6 T cell receptor beta chains listed next were all sequenced from one sample in a study of Ad26.COV2.S vaccination and SARS-CoV-2 variants. TCRdb's copy holds only in-frame clones and misses some; the assay was immunoSEQ multiplex PCR. The sample lists 290,000 or so clones, about 87% occurring once. Treatment: approximately 18 received Ad26.COV2.S at low or high dose, single or two shots; about five received placebo; per-sample allocation not given. Collection of the samples took place on day 63 after the first injection of vaccine or placebo. Source: peripheral blood, taken in a trial of Ad26.COV2.S vaccine versus placebo. The receptors were gathered from a person between 18 and 60 years old who received the Ad26.COV2.S COVID-19 vaccine or a placebo.

The rearrangement joins TRBV6-1 to TRBJ2-5; D perhaps matches TRBD2 (6 bases). Trimming removed 0 bases from V and 1 base from J, with 24 bases in between. This CDR3 spans 20 amino acids. CDR1 is MNHNS and CDR2 is SASEGT in the germline V gene. CDR3: CASSEALPTGRGSRQETQYF. CDR3 nucleotide sequence: TGTGCCAGCAGTGAAGCGCTTCCAACGGGGCGGGGAAGCCGCCAAGAGACCCAGTACTTC.

This clone was seen a handful of times. The genes are TRBV28 and TRBJ1-6; TRBD1 matches at 9 bases. Germline loops: CDR1 MDHEN, CDR2 SYDVKM. This CDR3 spans 15 amino acids. V was pared by 7 bases and J by 8 bases, with 9 bases of the junction left unmatched. As DNA, the CDR3 is TGTGCCAGCACCCCGGGACAGGGATGGTATTCACCCCTCCACTTT. Translation: CASTPGQGWYSPLHF.

The chain recombines TRBV5-1 with TRBJ1-2; 7 nucleotides agree with TRBD1. J lost 6 bases, V lost 4 bases, and 6 bases had no gene match. CDR3 size: 13 residues. The germline gives CDR1 SGHRS, CDR2 YFSETQ. CDR3 amino acids: CASSGTGENGYTF. The CDR3 nucleotides read TGCGCCAGCAGCGGAACAGGGGAAAATGGCTACACCTTC.

The chain employs TRBV29-1 and TRBJ2-1; D is ambiguous. The CDR3 spans 12 residues. V lost 2 bases and J lost 6, with 8 bases in between. Germline CDR1 and CDR2: SQVTM and ANQGSEA. CDR3 region: CSVELSSNEQFF. The CDR3 DNA follows: TGCAGCGTTGAATTGTCCAGCAATGAGCAGTTCTTC.

The rearrangement joins TRBV7-9 to TRBJ1-1, with D uncertain. This CDR3 spans 14 amino acids. Looked up from germline, CDR1 is SEHNR and CDR2 is FQNEAQ (reference sequence). V was shortened by 1 base and J by 5 bases, with 11 bases between the two germline ends. The CDR3 DNA is TGTGCCAGCAGCTTAGATGTGGTCAGAACTGAAGCTTTCTTT. Translation gives CASSLDVVRTEAFF.

This clone occurred once. The chain recombines TRBV5-1 with TRBJ1-5; 7 bases map to TRBD1. V shed 1 base, J shed 4 bases, and the junction held 5 bases outside the gene matches. Germline V gene lookup returns CDR1 SGHRS and CDR2 YFSETQ. This CDR3 spans 15 amino acids. CDR3 amino acids: CASSLTGDPNQPQHF. DNA of the CDR3: TGCGCCAGCAGCTTGACAGGGGATCCAAATCAGCCCCAGCATTTT. The variable domain in full, completed from reference TRBV5-1 and TRBJ1-5, reads KAGVTQTPRYLIKTRGQQVTLSCSPISGHRSVSWYQQTPGQGLQFLFEYFSETQRNKGNFPGRFSGRQFSNSRSEMNVSTLELGDSALYLCASSLTGDPNQPQHFGDGTRLSIL.